This T cell receptor (beta chain) stems from a study of technical replicates of blood from a handful of donors. With V trimmed by 5 bases and J by 8 bases, 7 bases remained unmatched. The germline V gene has CDR1 SGHTA and CDR2 FQGNSA. The CDR3 extends over 14 amino acids. The method was immunoSEQ multiplex PCR; TCRdb's version includes in-frame clones alone and lacks a portion of them. The sample shows around 79,000 clones, 90% to 95% of them seen only once. The receptor was derived from a human donor in good health. The chain is built from TRBV7-2 and TRBJ1-4; TRBD1 agrees at 8 bases. Sequencing was performed on T cells isolated from PBMCs. The CDR3 sequence is CASSQQGAGEKLFF. CDR3 in DNA: TGTGCCAGCAGCCAGCAGGGGGCAGGGGAAAAACTGTTTTTT.